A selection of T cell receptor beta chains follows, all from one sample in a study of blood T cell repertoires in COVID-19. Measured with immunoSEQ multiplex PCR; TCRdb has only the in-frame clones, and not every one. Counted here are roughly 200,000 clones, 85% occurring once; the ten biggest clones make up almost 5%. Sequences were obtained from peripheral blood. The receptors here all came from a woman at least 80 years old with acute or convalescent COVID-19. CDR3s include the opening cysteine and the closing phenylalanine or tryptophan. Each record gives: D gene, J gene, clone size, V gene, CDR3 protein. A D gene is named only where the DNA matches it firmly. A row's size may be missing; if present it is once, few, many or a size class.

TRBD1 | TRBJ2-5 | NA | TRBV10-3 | CAISEKGGGTGFPQYF
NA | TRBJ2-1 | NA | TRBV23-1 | CATNSQGLSSYNEQFF
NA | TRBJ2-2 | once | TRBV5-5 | CASSSPSNTGELFF
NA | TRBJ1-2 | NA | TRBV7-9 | CASSSALKQGISYGYTF
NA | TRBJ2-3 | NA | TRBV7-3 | CASSLERASTDTQYF
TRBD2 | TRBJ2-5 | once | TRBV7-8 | CASSLRVGRRETQYF
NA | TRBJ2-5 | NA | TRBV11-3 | CASSLEGGTQYF
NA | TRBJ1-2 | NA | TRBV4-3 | CASSSRAGEGYTF
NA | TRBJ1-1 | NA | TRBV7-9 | CASSSVKPDTEAFF
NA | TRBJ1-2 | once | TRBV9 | CASSAPWGRYGYTF
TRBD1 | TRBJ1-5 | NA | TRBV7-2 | CASSLAGTGLDQPQHF